Following are 4 T cell receptor beta chains from one sample sequenced in a study of cytomegalovirus exposure and HLA in healthy donors. Vbeta (60) and Jbeta (13) primers were used in the PCR. TCRdb keeps only in-frame clones here, not all; method: immunoSEQ multiplex PCR. The sample gives approximately 120,000 clones, 60% to 85% of which show up once; roughly 12% is in the top ten. The material sequenced was PBMCs. These TCRs come from a woman aged 40-49 years in good health and CMV-seropositive.

The CDR3 protein is CASSRAGFTSSYNSPLHF. The CDR3 coding sequence is TGTGCCAGCAGTAGGGCAGGGTTTACATCCTCCTATAATTCACCCCTCCACTTT. The rearrangement joins TRBV2 to TRBJ1-6, with D tentatively TRBD1 (5 bases). Germline CDR1 SNHLY, CDR2 FYNNEI. V dropped 5 bases and J dropped 0 bases, with 17 bases sitting between them. The CDR3 contains 18 residues.

The J gene is TRBJ2-3, the V gene TRBV7-9, with D possibly matching TRBD1 (6 bases). V was shortened by 1 base and J by 0 bases, with 11 bases between the two germline ends. Germline V lookup: CDR1 SEHNR, CDR2 FQNEAQ (reference sequence). This CDR3 has 16 amino acids. The CDR3 loop reads CASSLGGGVSTDTQYF. CDR3 DNA: TGTGCCAGCAGCTTAGGAGGGGGTGTTAGCACAGATACGCAGTATTTT.

V and J are TRBV2 and TRBJ2-7, with 12 bases identical to TRBD2. The CDR3 is 14 residues long. Unmatched junction bases numbered 3, after V lost 5 bases and J lost 4 bases. CDR1 is SNHLY, CDR2 FYNNEI, per germline. The CDR3 loop reads CASSPLAGGYEQYF. The CDR3 DNA follows: TGTGCCAGCAGTCCACTAGCGGGGGGATACGAGCAGTACTTC.

This clone appeared once. The chain employs TRBV5-4 and TRBJ1-1; D unclear. The germline gives CDR1 SGHNT, CDR2 YYREEE (reference sequence). V lost 2 bases to trimming and J lost 0 bases, with 5 bases between them. The CDR3 is 13 residues long. The CDR3 spells CASSFEVNTEAFF. Written as DNA, the CDR3 is TGTGCCAGCAGCTTTGAGGTGAACACTGAAGCTTTCTTT.